Sequencing of this TCR beta chain was carried out in a study of T-cell reconstitution after alpha-beta-depleted transplantation in children. Unique molecular identifiers were built into the TCRbeta library. Via MiXCR, TCRdb re-called the PCR reads, giving one row per CDR3 protein. Of 500,000 or so distinct CDR3 sequences in the sample, about 31% were seen once. Per germline, CDR1 SGHDT and CDR2 YYEEEE. The CDR3 extends over 19 amino acids. Losses at the gene ends were 2 bases for V and 1 base for J; bases not matched to a gene: 12. The V gene is TRBV5-6, the J gene TRBJ2-1; TRBD2 agrees at 10 bases. The sample here was PBMCs from the stem cell graft donor, taken from the stem cell graft. The receptor was derived from a human donor who donated a stem cell graft to a child with aplastic anemia. This chain's CDR3 is CASSFPEPSGRRSYNEQFF. CDR3 nucleotide sequence: TGTGCCAGCAGCTTCCCAGAACCTAGCGGGAGAAGGTCCTACAATGAGCAGTTCTTC.